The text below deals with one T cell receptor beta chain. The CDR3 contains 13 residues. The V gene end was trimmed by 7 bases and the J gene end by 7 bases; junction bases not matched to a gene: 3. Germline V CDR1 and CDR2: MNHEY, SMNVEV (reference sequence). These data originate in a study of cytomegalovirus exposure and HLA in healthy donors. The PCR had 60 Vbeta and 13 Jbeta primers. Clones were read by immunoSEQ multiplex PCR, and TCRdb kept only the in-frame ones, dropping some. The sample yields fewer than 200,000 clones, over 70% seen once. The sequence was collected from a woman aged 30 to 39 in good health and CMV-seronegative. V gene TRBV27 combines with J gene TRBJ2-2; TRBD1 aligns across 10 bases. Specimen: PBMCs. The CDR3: CASMTGGIGELFF. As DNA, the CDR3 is TGTGCCAGCATGACAGGGGGCATCGGGGAGCTGTTTTTT.